A single sample gave rise to the 27 T cell receptor beta chains below, sequenced in a study of T cell responses to AZD1222 COVID-19 vaccine. Clones were sequenced by immunoSEQ multiplex PCR, and TCRdb holds only the in-frame ones, with some missing. The table lists approximately 180,000 clones, roughly nine tenths of them singletons. Sequenced here: peripheral blood, sampled on day 0 of AZD1222 vaccination. Source of these receptors: an adult in good health.

The V gene is TRBV27, the J gene TRBJ1-1; the D gene is possibly TRBD1 (6 bases). This CDR3 comprises 17 residues. Trimming stripped 2 bases from V and 6 bases from J, with 22 bases between. CDR1 and CDR2 (germline): MNHEY, SMNVEV (reference sequence). This chain's CDR3 is CASSLDPPAGVRAEAFF. In nucleotides, the CDR3 is TGTGCCAGCAGTTTAGATCCCCCGGCAGGGGTCAGGGCTGAAGCTTTCTTT.

The chain uses TRBV25-1 and TRBJ1-1; D is unclear. The V and J ends lost 7 bases and 5 bases respectively, with 17 bases between them. Looked up from germline, CDR1 is MGHDK and CDR2 is SYGVNS. The CDR3 covers 14 residues. CDR3 in amino acids: CASKSPGRGTEAFF. CDR3 nucleotide sequence: TGTGCCAGCAAGAGTCCGGGAAGAGGAACTGAAGCTTTCTTT.

About this clone: Distinct nucleotide sequences in the sample also encode this CDR3. The chain joins TRBV18 to TRBJ1-2; 7 bases fit TRBD1. Germline trimming cut 3 bases from V and 8 bases from J; bases unmatched to any gene: 6. The germline gives CDR1 KGHSH, CDR2 LQKENI. This CDR3 has 13 amino acids. As DNA, the CDR3 is TGTGCCAGCTCACCGGGCCAGGGGGGCGGCTACACCTTC. Translated: CASSPGQGGGYTF. The full variable domain, its missing parts supplied by reference TRBV18 and TRBJ1-2, is NAGVMQNPRHLVRRRGQEARLRCSPMKGHSHVYWYRQLPEEGLKFMVYLQKENIIDESGMPKERFSAEFPKEGPSILRIQQVVRGDSAAYFCASSPGQGGGYTFGSGTRLTVV.

On this clone: At one end, the junction sequence differs from germline, possibly due to a read error. The chain combines TRBV27 with TRBJ2-7; D gene unclear. The germline CDR1 and CDR2 sequences are MNHEY and SMNVEV (reference sequence). There are 13 residues in the CDR3. CDR3 residues: CASIEISSCEQYF. The CDR3 DNA is TGTGCCAGCATCGAAATAAGTTCCTGCGAGCAGTACTTC.

This chain's CDR3 is CASSEGHIGRQAFF. In nucleotides, the CDR3 is TGTGCCAGTAGTGAGGGACATATCGGAAGACAAGCTTTCTTT. The chain couples TRBV19 to TRBJ1-1; the D gene is possibly TRBD1 (6 bases). Trimming shortened V by 5 bases and J by 9 bases, and 19 bases separated the two germline ends. The CDR3 consists of 14 residues. Germline CDR1 and CDR2: LNHDA and SQIVND (reference sequence).

V gene TRBV5-1 combines with J gene TRBJ1-1; TRBD1 might be the D (5 bases). This CDR3 has 14 residues. CDR1 SGHRS and CDR2 YFSETQ come from the germline V gene. Trimming cost V 4 bases and J 2 bases, with 12 bases left between them. The DNA of the CDR3 is TGCGCCAGCAGCGGGTTGGGGGATAACACTGAAGCTTTCTTT. Protein: CASSGLGDNTEAFF.

V is TRBV6-4 and J is TRBJ1-2; TRBD1 is a possible D gene (5 bases). Trimming cost V 4 bases and J 12 bases, with 15 bases left between them. The CDR3 contains 12 residues. Per the germline V gene, CDR1 is MRHNA and CDR2 is SNTAGT. The CDR3 DNA follows: TGTGCCAGCAGTGTGGCTGGCAGGGACGACACCTTC. As protein: CASSVAGRDDTF.

V gene TRBV7-2 combines with J gene TRBJ2-6; D is unresolved. The V and J ends lost 4 bases and 0 bases respectively, with 4 bases between them. Germline assignment: CDR1 SGHTA and CDR2 FQGNSA. The CDR3 runs to 14 residues. In DNA, the CDR3 is TGTGCCAGCAGCTCCGACTCTGGGGCCAACGTCCTGACTTTC. Protein product: CASSSDSGANVLTF.

This sequence joins TRBV7-9 and TRBJ2-1; unclear D gene. Deletions cut 1 base from V and 0 bases from J, with 7 bases between. CDR1 and CDR2 (germline): SEHNR, FQNEAQ (reference sequence). The length of the CDR3 is 15 residues. This CDR3 is CASSLEGYSYNEQFF. The CDR3 DNA reads TGTGCCAGCAGCTTAGAGGGCTACTCCTACAATGAGCAGTTCTTC.

V usage is TRBV6-6 and J usage is TRBJ2-2; D is ambiguous. The ends were cut back, 0 bases at V and 3 bases at J, with 2 bases in the middle. In germline, CDR1 is MNHNY, CDR2 SVGAGI (reference sequence). The CDR3 sequence is 13 residues long. CDR3 in DNA: TGTGCCAGCAGTTACTCCTACACCGGGGAGCTGTTTTTT. Translation gives CASSYSYTGELFF.

V gene TRBV28 combines with J gene TRBJ2-7; 8 bases agree with TRBD1. The CDR3 extends over 12 amino acids. Unmatched junction bases numbered 10, after V lost 7 bases and J lost 11 bases. Germline values: CDR1 MDHEN, CDR2 SYDVKM. The CDR3 DNA reads as TGTGCCAGCACACAGGGGGGTGGGGGAAAGTACTTC. Its protein product is CASTQGGGGKYF.

V is TRBV15 and J is TRBJ1-2; 7 bases map to TRBD1. This CDR3 is 16 amino acids long. The V segment lost 2 bases and the J segment 4 bases; nucleotides outside the gene matches: 10. Germline V lookup: CDR1 LNHNV, CDR2 YYDKDF (reference sequence). CDR3 sequence (DNA): TGTGCCACCAGCAGATATACAGGGGACCGCCGCTATGGCTACACCTTC. Encoded protein: CATSRYTGDRRYGYTF. Together with reference TRBV15 and TRBJ1-2, the CDR3 gives the full variable domain: DAMVIQNPRYQVTQFGKPVTLSCSQTLNHNVMYWYQQKSSQAPKLLFHYYDKDFNNEADTPDNFQSRRPNTSFCFLDIRSPGLGDTAMYLCATSRYTGDRRYGYTFGSGTRLTVV.

The chain is built from TRBV15 and TRBJ1-1, with unresolved D. The germline CDR1 and CDR2 sequences are LNHNV and YYDKDF (reference sequence). Trimming removed 3 bases at V and 1 base at J, with 9 bases between. The CDR3 is 14 residues long. The CDR3 protein is CATSRAGQNTEAFF. DNA of the CDR3: TGTGCCACCAGCAGGGCCGGGCAGAACACTGAAGCTTTCTTT.

This chain uses TRBV18 with TRBJ2-1; D gene unclear. This CDR3 is built from 13 residues. Trimming shortened V by 0 bases and J by 6 bases, and 6 bases separated the two germline ends. Germline assignment: CDR1 KGHSH and CDR2 LQKENI. The CDR3 bases are TGTGCCAGCTCACCACCTCAAGGCAATGAGCAGTTCTTC. Encoded protein: CASSPPQGNEQFF. The entire variable domain, with the rest obtained from reference TRBV18 and TRBJ2-1, is as follows: NAGVMQNPRHLVRRRGQEARLRCSPMKGHSHVYWYRQLPEEGLKFMVYLQKENIIDESGMPKERFSAEFPKEGPSILRIQQVVRGDSAAYFCASSPPQGNEQFFGPGTRLTVL.

This clone was found a few times. This chain links TRBV19 with TRBJ1-3, with unresolved D. Trimming removed 1 base at V and 0 bases at J, with 10 bases between. The CDR3 is 16 amino acids. CDR1 is LNHDA and CDR2 is SQIVND in the germline V gene (reference sequence). Written as DNA, the CDR3 is TGTGCCAGTAGTATAGGCAAGGGCCTCTCTGGAAACACCATATATTTT. Amino acids: CASSIGKGLSGNTIYF.

The chain is built from TRBV3-1 (or the pseudogene TRBV3-2) and TRBJ2-7, with D possibly being TRBD1 or TRBD2 (5 bases each). This CDR3 is built from 16 residues. V lost 0 bases to trimming and J lost 3 bases, with 15 bases between them. Germline V gene sequence: CDR1 LGHDT, CDR2 YNNKEL (reference sequence). CDR3 DNA sequence: TGTGCCAGCAGCCAAGATCGGGGCGGGCACATCTACGAGCAGTACTTC. Its translation: CASSQDRGGHIYEQYF.

V gene TRBV14 combines with J gene TRBJ2-7; 13 bases map to TRBD2. The CDR3 has 17 amino acids. CDR1 and CDR2 (germline): SGHDN, FVKESK. Unmatched junction bases numbered 9, after V lost 5 bases and J lost 2 bases. The CDR3 bases are TGTGCCAGCAGCTTACGGACTAGCGGGAGTCAAACCTACGAGCAGTACTTC. Its protein product is CASSLRTSGSQTYEQYF.

V gene TRBV24-1 combines with J gene TRBJ2-7, with D unclear. V dropped 9 bases and J dropped 3 bases, with 8 bases sitting between them. CDR3 length equals 11 residues. CDR1 is KGHDR and CDR2 is SFDVKD in the germline V gene. This CDR3 is CATSDIYEQYF. In nucleotides, the CDR3 is TGTGCCACCTCCGACATCTACGAGCAGTACTTC.

The gene calls are TRBV5-5 and TRBJ2-1; TRBD2 matches 8 bases. J was trimmed by 7 bases and V by 1 base; bases with no gene match: 13. The germline V gene encodes CDR1 SGHKS and CDR2 YYEKEE (reference sequence). CDR3 length: 17 amino acids. CDR3 bases: TGTGCCAGCAGCTTGTTCTCGAGACTAGCGCTCCAGAATGAGCAGTTCTTC. As protein: CASSLFSRLALQNEQFF.

This rearrangement joins TRBV6-2 or TRBV6-3 to TRBJ2-3, with TRBD2 matching 11 bases. The germline V gene encodes CDR1 MNHEY and CDR2 SVGEGT. This CDR3 is built from 17 residues. V lost 4 bases, J lost 0 bases, and 6 bases stayed unmatched. This CDR3 is CASSLPGLAASTDTQYF. The CDR3 nucleotides read TGTGCCAGCAGTTTGCCGGGACTAGCGGCTAGCACAGATACGCAGTATTTT.

The chain joins TRBV5-1 to TRBJ2-7, with D perhaps assigned TRBD1 or TRBD2 (5 bases each). The CDR3 sequence is 16 residues long. CDR1 and CDR2 (germline): SGHRS, YFSETQ. Trimming took off 0 bases at V and 4 bases at J, with 17 bases between the two ends. CDR3: CASSLDTAGTVYEQYF. The DNA for the CDR3 is TGCGCCAGCAGCTTGGATACAGCAGGGACGGTTTACGAGCAGTACTTC.

This sequence joins TRBV7-6 and TRBJ2-1, with a possible D match to TRBD1 (5 bases). V lost 5 bases, J lost 6 bases, and 11 bases lay in between. The germline V gene has CDR1 SGHVS and CDR2 FNYEAQ. This CDR3 has 13 amino acids. The CDR3 here is CASSLGVPNEQFF. CDR3 in DNA: TGTGCCAGCAGCCTAGGGGTTCCCAATGAGCAGTTCTTC.

The rearrangement uses TRBV7-9 and TRBJ2-1, with 11 bases aligning to TRBD2. Germline V lookup: CDR1 SEHNR, CDR2 FQNEAQ (reference sequence). V lost 2 bases, J lost 5 bases, and 2 bases stayed unmatched. The CDR3 loop spans 15 amino acids. The CDR3 nucleotides are TGTGCCAGCAGCTTATTAGCGGGAGGGAACAATGAGCAGTTCTTC. It codes for CASSLLAGGNNEQFF.

This chain links TRBV2 with TRBJ1-2; D call uncertain. Germline CDR1 is SNHLY and CDR2 is FYNNEI. The CDR3 loop spans 12 amino acids. Trimming shortened V by 4 bases and J by 4 bases, and 7 bases separated the two germline ends. In DNA, the CDR3 is TGTGCCAGCAGTGGAGCAGCCTATGGCTACACCTTC. Translation: CASSGAAYGYTF.

V gene TRBV7-9 combines with J gene TRBJ1-4; TRBD1 matches at 8 bases. Unmatched junction bases numbered 3, after V lost 5 bases and J lost 4 bases. CDR3 length: 14 amino acids. Germline CDR1 and CDR2: SEHNR and FQNEAQ (reference sequence). The CDR3 protein is CASSPGGFNEKLFF. The CDR3 DNA reads TGTGCCAGCAGCCCAGGGGGCTTTAATGAAAAACTGTTTTTT.

The chain is built from TRBV7-9 and TRBJ1-2; tentative D call: TRBD1 (5 bases). Germline CDR1 and CDR2: SEHNR and FQNEAQ (reference sequence). Trimming stripped 4 bases from V and 4 bases from J, with 13 bases between. This CDR3 is built from 14 residues. CDR3 DNA sequence: TGTGCCAGCAGCTCGTCAGACAGACGCTATGGCTACACCTTC. This codes for CASSSSDRRYGYTF.

This clone was seen a handful of times. This chain links TRBV6-5 with TRBJ1-5, with a tentative D call TRBD1 (5 bases). CDR1 and CDR2 from the germline V gene are MNHEY and SVGAGI. The CDR3 contains 14 residues. V lost 7 bases and J 4 bases, leaving 14 bases between the germline ends. The CDR3: CASTEGQSNQPQHF. The CDR3 DNA is TGTGCCAGCACCGAGGGGCAGAGTAATCAGCCCCAGCATTTT.